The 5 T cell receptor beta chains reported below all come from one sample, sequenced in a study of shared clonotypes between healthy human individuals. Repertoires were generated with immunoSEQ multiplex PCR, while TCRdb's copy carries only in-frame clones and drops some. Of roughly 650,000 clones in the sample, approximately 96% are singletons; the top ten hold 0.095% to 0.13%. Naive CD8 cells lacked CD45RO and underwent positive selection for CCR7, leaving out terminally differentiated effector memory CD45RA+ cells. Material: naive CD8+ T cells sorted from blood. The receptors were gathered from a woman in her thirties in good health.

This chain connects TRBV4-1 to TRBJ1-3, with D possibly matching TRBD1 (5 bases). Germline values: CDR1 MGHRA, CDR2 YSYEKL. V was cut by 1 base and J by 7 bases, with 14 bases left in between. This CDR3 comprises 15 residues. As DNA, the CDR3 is TGCGCCAGCAGCCAAGTTACAGGAACCCCCAACACCATATATTTT. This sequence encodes CASSQVTGTPNTIYF.

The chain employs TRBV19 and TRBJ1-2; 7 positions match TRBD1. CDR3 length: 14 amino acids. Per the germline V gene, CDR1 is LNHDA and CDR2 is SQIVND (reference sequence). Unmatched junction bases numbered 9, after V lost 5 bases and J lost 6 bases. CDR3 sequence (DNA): TGTGCCAGTAGTCGGACAGGACCCAAGGATGGCTACACCTTC. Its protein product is CASSRTGPKDGYTF.

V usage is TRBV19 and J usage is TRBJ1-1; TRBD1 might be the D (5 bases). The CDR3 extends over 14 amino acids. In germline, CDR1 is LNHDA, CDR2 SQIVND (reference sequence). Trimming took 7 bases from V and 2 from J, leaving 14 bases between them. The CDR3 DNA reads TGTGCCAGTACCACCATTGGGGCCAACACTGAAGCTTTCTTT. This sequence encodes CASTTIGANTEAFF.

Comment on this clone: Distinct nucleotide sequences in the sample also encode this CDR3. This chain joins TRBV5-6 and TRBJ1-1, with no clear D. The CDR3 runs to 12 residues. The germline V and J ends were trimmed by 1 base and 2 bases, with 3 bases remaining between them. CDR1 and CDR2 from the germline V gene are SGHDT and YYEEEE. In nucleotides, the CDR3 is TGTGCCAGCAGCTTGTTAAACACTGAAGCTTTCTTT. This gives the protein CASSLLNTEAFF.

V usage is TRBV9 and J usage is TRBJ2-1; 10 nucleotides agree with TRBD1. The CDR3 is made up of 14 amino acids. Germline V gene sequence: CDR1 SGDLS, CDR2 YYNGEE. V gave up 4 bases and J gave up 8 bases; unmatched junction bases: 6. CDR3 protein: CASSLGTGVDEQFF. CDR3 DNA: TGTGCCAGCAGCCTCGGGACAGGGGTAGATGAGCAGTTCTTC.